This is a list of T cell receptor beta chains from one sample in a study of human T cells and chemical hapten exposure. One entry per CDR3 protein results from TCRdb running MiXCR on the RACE reads. The sample holds under 200,000 distinct CDR3 sequences, nearly 30% seen once. The sample in question was whole blood, obtained in connection with sensitization to the hapten diphenylcyclopropenone (DPC). These receptors came from a woman in her 30s with alopecia areata. Some clones in this sample may be carry-over from other donors' samples. Both conserved end residues are part of each CDR3.

j_gene,len,v_gene,CDR3aa
TRBJ1-2,14,TRBV12-3/TRBV12-4,CASSLPGQGVGYTF
TRBJ2-5,16,TRBV20-1,CSASSTGTGSQETQYF
TRBJ1-1,13,TRBV29-1,CSFATDVNTEAFF
TRBJ2-7,15,TRBV10-3,CAISEPGQSSYEQYF
TRBJ2-7,18,TRBV11-2,CASTAGGVAVRTPYEQYF
TRBJ1-6,18,TRBV7-8,CASSPQATGSVYNSPLHF
TRBJ2-3,15,TRBV7-9,CASSLRRGRTDTQYF
TRBJ2-5,15,TRBV6-6,CASSYVQAGGETQYF
TRBJ2-1,17,TRBV14,CASSQGIIRVSYNEQFF
TRBJ1-1,11,TRBV10-3,CAISAGGEAFF
TRBJ1-1,14,TRBV29-1,CSVGLAGLNTEAFF
TRBJ2-7,16,TRBV29-1,CSVEERRTGGLSEQYF
TRBJ1-6,15,TRBV9,CASSVLGVNNSPLHF
TRBJ1-5,13,TRBV24-1,CATTRVRDQPQHF
TRBJ1-2,13,TRBV29-1,CSVVFEGRYGYTF
TRBJ2-4,16,TRBV7-9,CASSFQSGGGKNIQYF
TRBJ1-6,13,TRBV10-1,CASSESINSPLHF
TRBJ2-3,12,TRBV29-1,CSVRISTDTQYF
TRBJ1-6,15,TRBV7-2,CASSLGHIENSPLHF
TRBJ2-5,15,TRBV20-1,CSARKASGFQETQYF